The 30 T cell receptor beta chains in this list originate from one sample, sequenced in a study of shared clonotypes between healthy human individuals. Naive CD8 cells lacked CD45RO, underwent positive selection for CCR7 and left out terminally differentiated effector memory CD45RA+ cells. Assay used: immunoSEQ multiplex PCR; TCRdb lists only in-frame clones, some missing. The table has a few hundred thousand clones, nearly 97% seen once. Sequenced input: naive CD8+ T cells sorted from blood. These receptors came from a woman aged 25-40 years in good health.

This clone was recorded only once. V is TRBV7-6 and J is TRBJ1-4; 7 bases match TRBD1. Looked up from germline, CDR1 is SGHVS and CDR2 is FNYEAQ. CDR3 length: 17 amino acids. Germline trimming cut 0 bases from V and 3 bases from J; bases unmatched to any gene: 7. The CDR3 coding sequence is TGTGCCAGCAGCTTAGCGACAGGGCGGCAACCTAATGAAAAACTGTTTTTT. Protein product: CASSLATGRQPNEKLFF.

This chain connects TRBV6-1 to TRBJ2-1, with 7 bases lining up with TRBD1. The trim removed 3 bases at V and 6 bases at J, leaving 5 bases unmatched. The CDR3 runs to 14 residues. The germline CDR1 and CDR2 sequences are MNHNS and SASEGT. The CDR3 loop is CASSEMTGFNEQFF. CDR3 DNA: TGTGCCAGCAGTGAGATGACAGGGTTCAATGAGCAGTTCTTC.

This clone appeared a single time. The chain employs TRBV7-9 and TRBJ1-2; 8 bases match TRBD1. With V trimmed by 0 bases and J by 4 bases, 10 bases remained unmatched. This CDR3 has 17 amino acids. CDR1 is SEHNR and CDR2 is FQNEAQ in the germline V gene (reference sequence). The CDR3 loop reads CASSLATGVVSPYGYTF. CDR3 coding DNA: TGTGCCAGCAGCTTAGCGACAGGGGTAGTATCCCCCTATGGCTACACCTTC.

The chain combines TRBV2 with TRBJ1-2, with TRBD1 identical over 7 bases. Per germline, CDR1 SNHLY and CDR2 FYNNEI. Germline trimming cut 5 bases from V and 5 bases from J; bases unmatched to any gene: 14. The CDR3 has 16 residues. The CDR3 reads CASSTGEGQRRYGYTF. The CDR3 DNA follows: TGTGCCAGCAGTACCGGCGAGGGACAGAGAAGATATGGCTACACCTTC. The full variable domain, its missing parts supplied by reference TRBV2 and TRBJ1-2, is EPEVTQTPSHQVTQMGQEVILRCVPISNHLYFYWYRQILGQKVEFLVSFYNNEISEKSEIFDDQFSVERPDGSNFTLKIRSTKLEDSAMYFCASSTGEGQRRYGYTFGSGTRLTVV.

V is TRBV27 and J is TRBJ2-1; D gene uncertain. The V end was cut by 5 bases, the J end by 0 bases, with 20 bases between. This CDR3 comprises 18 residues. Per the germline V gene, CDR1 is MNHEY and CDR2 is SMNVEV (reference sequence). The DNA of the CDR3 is TGTGCCAGCAGTCCTAACCAGATCACGGTGGGCTCCTACAATGAGCAGTTCTTC. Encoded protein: CASSPNQITVGSYNEQFF.

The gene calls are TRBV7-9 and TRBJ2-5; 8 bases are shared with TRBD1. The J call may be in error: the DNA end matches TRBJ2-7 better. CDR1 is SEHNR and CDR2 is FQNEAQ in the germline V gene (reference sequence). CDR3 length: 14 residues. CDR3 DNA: TGTGCCAGCAGCCAGGGGGCCACAGAATACGAGCAGTACTTC. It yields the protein CASSQGATEYEQYF.

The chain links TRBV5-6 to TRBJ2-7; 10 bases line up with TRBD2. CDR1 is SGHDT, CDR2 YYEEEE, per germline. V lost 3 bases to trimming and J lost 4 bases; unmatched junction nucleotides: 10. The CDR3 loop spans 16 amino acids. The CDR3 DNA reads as TGTGCCAGCAGCTCCTTCGGGCTAGCGGGAGTATACGAGCAGTACTTC. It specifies CASSSFGLAGVYEQYF.

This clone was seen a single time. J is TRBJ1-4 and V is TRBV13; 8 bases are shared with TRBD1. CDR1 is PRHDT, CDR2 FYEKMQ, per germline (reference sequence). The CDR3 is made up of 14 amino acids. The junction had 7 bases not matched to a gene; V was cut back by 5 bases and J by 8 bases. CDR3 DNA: TGTGCCAGCAGCCCCTGGACAGGGCGGGAAAAACTGTTTTTT. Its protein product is CASSPWTGREKLFF.

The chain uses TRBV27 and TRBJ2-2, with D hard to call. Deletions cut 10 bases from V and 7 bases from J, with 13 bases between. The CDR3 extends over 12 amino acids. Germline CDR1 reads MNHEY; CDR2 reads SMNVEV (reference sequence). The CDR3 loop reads CATLAEGGELFF. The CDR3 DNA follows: TGTGCCACCCTCGCTGAAGGCGGGGAGCTGTTTTTT.

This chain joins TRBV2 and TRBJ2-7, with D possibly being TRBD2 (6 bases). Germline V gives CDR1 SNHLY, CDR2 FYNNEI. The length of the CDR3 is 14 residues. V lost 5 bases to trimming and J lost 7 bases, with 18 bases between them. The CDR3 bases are TGTGCCAGCAGTTCTTACCGGGACTCGTTAGAGCAGTACTTC. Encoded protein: CASSSYRDSLEQYF. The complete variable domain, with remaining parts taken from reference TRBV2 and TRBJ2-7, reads EPEVTQTPSHQVTQMGQEVILRCVPISNHLYFYWYRQILGQKVEFLVSFYNNEISEKSEIFDDQFSVERPDGSNFTLKIRSTKLEDSAMYFCASSSYRDSLEQYFGPGTRLTVT.

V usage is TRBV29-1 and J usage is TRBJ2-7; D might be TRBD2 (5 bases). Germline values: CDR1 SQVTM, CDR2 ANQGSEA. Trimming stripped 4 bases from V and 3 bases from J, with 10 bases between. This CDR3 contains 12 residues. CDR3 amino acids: CSVGFTSYEQYF. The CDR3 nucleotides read TGCAGCGTTGGTTTCACTAGCTACGAGCAGTACTTC.

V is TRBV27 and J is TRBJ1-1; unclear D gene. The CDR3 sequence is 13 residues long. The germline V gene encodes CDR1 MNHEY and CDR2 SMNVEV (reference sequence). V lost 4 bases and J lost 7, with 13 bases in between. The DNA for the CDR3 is TGTGCCAGCAGTTCCCGGACGGTACTTGAAGCTTTCTTT. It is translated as CASSSRTVLEAFF.

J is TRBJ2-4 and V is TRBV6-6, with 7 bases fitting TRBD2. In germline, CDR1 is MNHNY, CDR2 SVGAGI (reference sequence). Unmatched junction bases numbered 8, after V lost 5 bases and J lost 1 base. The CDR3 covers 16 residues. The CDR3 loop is CASSVGSGWAKNIQYF. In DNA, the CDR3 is TGTGCCAGCAGTGTCGGTAGCGGGTGGGCCAAAAACATTCAGTACTTC.

For the CDR3, the DNA is TGTGCCAGCAGCCCACCCTCGACTAGCGGGAGAGAGCAGTTCTTC. This gives the protein CASSPPSTSGREQFF. The chain links TRBV7-9 to TRBJ2-1; 12 bases are a match to TRBD2. The length of the CDR3 is 15 residues. V was clipped by 5 bases and J by 10 bases; unmatched bases: 9. The germline CDR1 and CDR2 sequences are SEHNR and FQNEAQ (reference sequence).

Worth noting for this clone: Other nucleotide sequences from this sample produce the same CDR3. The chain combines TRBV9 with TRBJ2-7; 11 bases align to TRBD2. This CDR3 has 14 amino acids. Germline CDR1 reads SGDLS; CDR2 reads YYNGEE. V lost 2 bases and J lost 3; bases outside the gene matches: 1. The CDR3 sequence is CASSVSGGGYEQYF. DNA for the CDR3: TGTGCCAGCAGCGTTAGCGGGGGGGGCTACGAGCAGTACTTC.

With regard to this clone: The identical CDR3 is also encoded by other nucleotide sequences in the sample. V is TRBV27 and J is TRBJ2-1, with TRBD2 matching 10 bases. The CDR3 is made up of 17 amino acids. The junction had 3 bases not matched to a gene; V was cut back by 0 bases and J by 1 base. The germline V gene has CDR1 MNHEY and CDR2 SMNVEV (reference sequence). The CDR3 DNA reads TGTGCCAGCAGTTTATCTTCTAGCGGGAGTTCCTACAATGAGCAGTTCTTC. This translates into CASSLSSSGSSYNEQFF.

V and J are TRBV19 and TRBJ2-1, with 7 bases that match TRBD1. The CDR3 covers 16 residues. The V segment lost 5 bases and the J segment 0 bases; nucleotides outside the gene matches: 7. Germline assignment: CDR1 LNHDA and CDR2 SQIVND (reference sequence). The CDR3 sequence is CASSASGQNSYNEQFF. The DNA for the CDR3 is TGTGCCAGTAGTGCCTCGGGACAGAACTCCTACAATGAGCAGTTCTTC.

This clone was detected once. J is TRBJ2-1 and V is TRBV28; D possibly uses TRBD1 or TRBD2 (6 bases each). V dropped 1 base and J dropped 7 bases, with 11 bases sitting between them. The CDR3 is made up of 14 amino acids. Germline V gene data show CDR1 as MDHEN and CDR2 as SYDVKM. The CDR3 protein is CASSLLRGQNEQFF. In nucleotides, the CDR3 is TGTGCCAGCAGTTTATTACGGGGGCAGAATGAGCAGTTCTTC.

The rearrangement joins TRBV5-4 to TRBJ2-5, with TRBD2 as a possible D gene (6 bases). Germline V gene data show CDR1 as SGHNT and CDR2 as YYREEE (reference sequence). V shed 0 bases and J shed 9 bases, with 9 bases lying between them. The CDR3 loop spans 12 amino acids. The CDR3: CASSLGERAQYF. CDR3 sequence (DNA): TGTGCCAGCAGCTTGGGAGAGCGGGCCCAGTACTTC.

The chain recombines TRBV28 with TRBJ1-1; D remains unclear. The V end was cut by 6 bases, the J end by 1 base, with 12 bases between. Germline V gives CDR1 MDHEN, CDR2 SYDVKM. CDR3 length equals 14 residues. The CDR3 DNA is TGTGCCAGCAGACCACTCAGAGGGAACACTGAAGCTTTCTTT. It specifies CASRPLRGNTEAFF. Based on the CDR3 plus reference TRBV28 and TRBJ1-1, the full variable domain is DVKVTQSSRYLVKRTGEKVFLECVQDMDHENMFWYRQDPGLGLRLIYFSYDVKMKEKGDIPEGYSVSREKKERFSLILESASTNQTSMYLCASRPLRGNTEAFFGQGTRLTVV.

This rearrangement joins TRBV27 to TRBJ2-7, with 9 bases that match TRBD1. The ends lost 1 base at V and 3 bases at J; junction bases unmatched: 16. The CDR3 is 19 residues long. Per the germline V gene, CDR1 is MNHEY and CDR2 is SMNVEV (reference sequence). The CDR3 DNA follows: TGTGCCAGCAGTTTATGGAATCCGGGACAGGGCTCGCGAGACTACGAGCAGTACTTC. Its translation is CASSLWNPGQGSRDYEQYF.

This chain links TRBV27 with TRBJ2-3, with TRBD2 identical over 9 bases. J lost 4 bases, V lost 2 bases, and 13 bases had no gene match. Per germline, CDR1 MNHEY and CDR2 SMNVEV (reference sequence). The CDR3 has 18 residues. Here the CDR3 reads CASSLDRPGTSSPDTQYF. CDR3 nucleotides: TGTGCCAGCAGTTTAGATAGGCCCGGGACTAGCAGCCCAGATACGCAGTATTTT.

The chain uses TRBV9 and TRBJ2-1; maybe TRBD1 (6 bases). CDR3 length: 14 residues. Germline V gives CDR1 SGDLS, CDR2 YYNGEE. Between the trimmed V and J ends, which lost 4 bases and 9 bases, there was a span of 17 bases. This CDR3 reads CASSPGASVVEQFF. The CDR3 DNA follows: TGTGCCAGCAGCCCAGGGGCGTCCGTAGTTGAGCAGTTCTTC. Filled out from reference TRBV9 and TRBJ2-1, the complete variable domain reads DSGVTQTPKHLITATGQRVTLRCSPRSGDLSVYWYQQSLDQGLQFLIQYYNGEERAKGNILERFSAQQFPDLHSELNLSSLELGDSALYFCASSPGASVVEQFFGPGTRLTVL.

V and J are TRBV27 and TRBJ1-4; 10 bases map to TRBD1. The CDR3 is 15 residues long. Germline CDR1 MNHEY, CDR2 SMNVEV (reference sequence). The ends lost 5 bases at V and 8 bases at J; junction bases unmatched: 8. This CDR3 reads CASSPGTGVVEKLFF. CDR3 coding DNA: TGTGCCAGCAGTCCGGGGACAGGGGTGGTAGAAAAACTGTTTTTT.

The DNA of the CDR3 is TGTGCCAGCAGCTTGTTCGGGACAGATGCCTACGAGCAGTACTTC. Translated, it gives CASSLFGTDAYEQYF. The rearrangement joins TRBV7-2 to TRBJ2-7; TRBD1 matches 7 bases. Per germline, CDR1 SGHTA and CDR2 FQGNSA. V shed 3 bases and J 2 bases; nucleotides not matched to a gene: 7. This CDR3 is built from 15 residues.

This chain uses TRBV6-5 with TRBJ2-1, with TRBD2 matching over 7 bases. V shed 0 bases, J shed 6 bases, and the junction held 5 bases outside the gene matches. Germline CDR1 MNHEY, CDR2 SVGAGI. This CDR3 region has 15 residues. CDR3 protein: CASSYSLGGGNEQFF. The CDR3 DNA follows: TGTGCCAGCAGTTACTCGCTGGGGGGGGGCAATGAGCAGTTCTTC.

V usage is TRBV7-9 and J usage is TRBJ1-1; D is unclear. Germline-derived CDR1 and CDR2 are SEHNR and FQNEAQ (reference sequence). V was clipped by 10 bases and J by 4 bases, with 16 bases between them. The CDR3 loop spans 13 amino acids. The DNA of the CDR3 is TGTGCCATCCTGGGTCCGTACTCCACTGAAGCTTTCTTT. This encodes CAILGPYSTEAFF.

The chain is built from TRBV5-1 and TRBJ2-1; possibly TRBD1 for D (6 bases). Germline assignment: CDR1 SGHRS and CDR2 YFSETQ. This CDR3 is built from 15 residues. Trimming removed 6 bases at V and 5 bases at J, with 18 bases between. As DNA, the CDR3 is TGCGCCAGCACAGGGGCCGGGGCGGAGGACAATGAGCAGTTCTTC. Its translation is CASTGAGAEDNEQFF.

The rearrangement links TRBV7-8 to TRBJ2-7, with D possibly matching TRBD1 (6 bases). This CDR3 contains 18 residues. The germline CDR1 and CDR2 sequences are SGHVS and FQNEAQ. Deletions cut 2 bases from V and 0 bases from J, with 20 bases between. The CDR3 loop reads CASSLSTIGDIRSYEQYF. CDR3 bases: TGTGCCAGCAGCTTATCTACGATCGGGGACATTCGCTCCTACGAGCAGTACTTC.

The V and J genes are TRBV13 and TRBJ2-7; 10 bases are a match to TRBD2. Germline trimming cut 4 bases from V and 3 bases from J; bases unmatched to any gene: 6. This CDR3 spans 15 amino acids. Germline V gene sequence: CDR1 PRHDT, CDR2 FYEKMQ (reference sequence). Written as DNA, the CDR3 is TGTGCCAGCAGCTGGGGAACTAGCGGGGTCTACGAGCAGTACTTC. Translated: CASSWGTSGVYEQYF.